This T cell receptor (beta chain) was documented in a study of human T cells and chemical hapten exposure. Study summary: Sensitization involved placing 2% DPC onto a 2 cm by 2 cm region of upper inner arm skin.

TCRdb recomputed calls from the RACE reads with MiXCR, one row per CDR3 protein. This sample has some 330,000 distinct CDR3 sequences, with 5.5% found just once. As for time point: pre-sensitization, week 0. The treatment here: therapeutic diphenylcyclopropenone sensitization with weekly scalp DPC. Unfractionated whole blood was the source from which total RNA was extracted. Germline V CDR1 and CDR2: KGHDR, SFDVKD. V lost 4 bases, J lost 4 bases, and 7 bases lay in between. CDR3 size: 13 residues. The chain joins TRBV24-1 to TRBJ1-5; D ambiguous. This receptor was identified in a woman aged 18-30 years with alopecia areata. Some clones in this sample may be carry-over from other donors' samples. The source was whole blood, collected in connection with sensitization to the hapten diphenylcyclopropenone (DPC). CDR3 coding DNA: TGTGCCACCAGTGAAAAAGGGAATCAGCCCCAGCATTTT. Its protein product is CATSEKGNQPQHF.